A single sample gave rise to the 30 T cell receptor beta chains below, sequenced in a study of T cell responses to AZD1222 COVID-19 vaccine. Profiled with immunoSEQ multiplex PCR; TCRdb holds only in-frame clones, not every one. The sample records around 120,000 clones, roughly 92% being singletons. Sequenced material: peripheral blood, taken 28 days after the second AZD1222 dose. All receptors come from an adult who received the AZD1222 COVID-19 vaccine.

This chain links TRBV28 with TRBJ1-4; D is unresolved. The CDR3 runs 14 residues. Germline lookup yields CDR1 MDHEN and CDR2 SYDVKM. Trimming removed 3 bases at V and 5 bases at J, with 10 bases between. The DNA of the CDR3 is TGTGCCAGCAGTTTGGCACATTCAAATGAAAAACTGTTTTTT. Amino acids: CASSLAHSNEKLFF.

CDR3 in amino acids: CASRPGGGGGRMAKNIQYF. CDR3 bases: TGTGCCAGCAGACCCGGTGGAGGGGGCGGTAGGATGGCCAAAAACATTCAGTACTTC. J is TRBJ2-4 and V is TRBV11-2; tentatively, D is TRBD1 (7 bases). The CDR3 has 19 residues. Germline loops: CDR1 SGHAT, CDR2 FQNNGV. V was trimmed by 6 bases and J by 1 base, leaving 25 bases between them.

Here the CDR3 reads CASSDGDANEKLFF. DNA of the CDR3: TGTGCCAGCAGTGACGGGGATGCTAATGAAAAACTGTTTTTT. The chain carries TRBV25-1 and TRBJ1-4, with unresolved D. Trimming pared 3 bases from V and 3 bases from J, leaving 8 bases between. Germline CDR1 reads MGHDK; CDR2 reads SYGVNS. CDR3 length: 14 residues.

This clone was recorded a few times. CDR3 DNA: TGTGCCTCGCAGGTGGATAGCAATCAGCCCCAGCATTTT. Translation gives CASQVDSNQPQHF. The V gene is TRBV10-3, the J gene TRBJ1-5; D call uncertain. Trimming took 11 bases from V and 0 from J, leaving 11 bases between them. Looked up from germline, CDR1 is ENHRY and CDR2 is SYGVKD. CDR3 size: 13 residues.

The genes are TRBV5-1 and TRBJ2-7, with TRBD2 matching over 14 bases. The CDR3 loop spans 18 amino acids. V shed 4 bases, J shed 1 base, and the junction held 10 bases outside the gene matches. Germline values: CDR1 SGHRS, CDR2 YFSETQ. Here the CDR3 DNA reads TGCGCCAGCAGCCCTGGGACTAGCGGGAGAGCTCGGTCCTACGAGCAGTACTTC. Translating it yields CASSPGTSGRARSYEQYF. The entire variable domain, with the rest obtained from reference TRBV5-1 and TRBJ2-7, is as follows: KAGVTQTPRYLIKTRGQQVTLSCSPISGHRSVSWYQQTPGQGLQFLFEYFSETQRNKGNFPGRFSGRQFSNSRSEMNVSTLELGDSALYLCASSPGTSGRARSYEQYFGPGTRLTVT.

This rearrangement joins TRBV19 to TRBJ1-3, with D uncertain. This CDR3 has 15 amino acids. V was clipped by 6 bases and J by 0 bases, with 12 bases between them. Looked up from germline, CDR1 is LNHDA and CDR2 is SQIVND (reference sequence). The CDR3 protein is CASRTDRYSGNTIYF. Written as DNA, the CDR3 is TGTGCCAGTAGGACGGACCGATACTCTGGAAACACCATATATTTT.

The rearrangement joins TRBV29-1 to TRBJ2-1, with TRBD2 identical over 11 bases. The V gene's germline CDR1 is SQVTM and CDR2 ANQGSEA. This CDR3 has 16 amino acids. V was pared by 3 bases and J by 3 bases, with 7 bases of the junction left unmatched. The CDR3 DNA reads TGCAGCGTTGATGGCACTAGCGGGAGAATCTACAATGAGCAGTTCTTC. It yields the protein CSVDGTSGRIYNEQFF.

V gene TRBV11-2 combines with J gene TRBJ1-6; no definite D call. The V gene lost 3 bases and the J gene lost 0 bases, with 9 bases spanning the gap. This CDR3 is built from 16 residues. Germline V CDR1 and CDR2: SGHAT, FQNNGV. CDR3 nucleotide sequence: TGTGCCAGCAGCTTCCAGGCCAGCTCCTATAATTCACCCCTCCACTTT. Encoded protein: CASSFQASSYNSPLHF.

This chain joins TRBV28 and TRBJ1-5, with D maybe TRBD1 (5 bases). This CDR3 has 14 residues. The germline gives CDR1 MDHEN, CDR2 SYDVKM. V was trimmed by 6 bases and J by 7 bases, leaving 16 bases between them. CDR3 sequence reads: CASSLGAGSQPQHF. CDR3 nucleotide sequence: TGTGCCAGCAGCCTAGGGGCGGGGAGCCAGCCCCAGCATTTT.

The chain combines TRBV6-5 with TRBJ1-1, with TRBD1 identical over 10 bases. The CDR3 extends over 14 amino acids. Germline trimming cut 6 bases from V and 8 bases from J; bases unmatched to any gene: 9. Germline CDR1 is MNHEY and CDR2 is SVGAGI. The CDR3 coding sequence is TGTGCCAGCAGGGCGACAGGGGGCAAGGGGGAAGCTTTCTTT. This translates into CASRATGGKGEAFF.

This rearrangement joins TRBV11-2 to TRBJ1-4; D is perhaps TRBD1 (5 bases). CDR3 length equals 14 residues. The V gene lost 5 bases and the J gene lost 7 bases, with 14 bases spanning the gap. Germline CDR1 is SGHAT and CDR2 is FQNNGV. CDR3 in DNA: TGTGCCAGCAGCCACGGGGGGGGTGTTGAAAAACTGTTTTTT. This sequence encodes CASSHGGGVEKLFF.

CDR3: CASSGGRDTQYF. The CDR3 coding sequence is TGCGCCAGCAGCGGGGGCAGAGATACGCAGTATTTT. The V call is TRBV5-1, the J call TRBJ2-3; tentatively, D is TRBD1 (6 bases). V was cut by 4 bases and J by 5 bases, with 8 bases left in between. The CDR3 totals 12 residues. Germline CDR1 is SGHRS and CDR2 is YFSETQ.

The J gene is TRBJ2-1, the V gene TRBV3-1 (or the pseudogene TRBV3-2); unclear D gene. CDR1 LGHDT and CDR2 YNNKEL come from the germline V gene (reference sequence). V lost 6 bases and J 4 bases, leaving 4 bases between the germline ends. The CDR3 length is 11 residues. The CDR3 nucleotides are TGTGCCAGCAGACTTTACAATGAGCAGTTCTTC. Translation gives CASRLYNEQFF.

The DNA for the CDR3 is TGTGCCAGCAGTTTCTTGAAGACAGGGGAGTCATACAATGAGCAGTTCTTC. Encoded protein: CASSFLKTGESYNEQFF. The chain couples TRBV28 to TRBJ2-1; TRBD1 matches at 8 bases. The CDR3 is 17 residues long. Germline V gene lookup returns CDR1 MDHEN and CDR2 SYDVKM. The V gene end was trimmed by 3 bases and the J gene end by 4 bases; junction bases not matched to a gene: 11.

The V gene is TRBV5-6, the J gene TRBJ1-5; tentatively, D is TRBD1 (5 bases). Germline CDR1 reads SGHDT; CDR2 reads YYEEEE. The germline V and J ends were trimmed by 0 bases and 7 bases, with 11 bases remaining between them. CDR3 length equals 14 residues. This CDR3 is CASSLGRGGQPQHF. DNA of the CDR3: TGTGCCAGCAGCTTGGGAAGGGGTGGGCAGCCCCAGCATTTT.

This chain links TRBV9 with TRBJ2-1; TRBD1 matches 7 bases. Germline V CDR1 and CDR2: SGDLS, YYNGEE. CDR3 length equals 13 residues. Trimming took 1 base from V and 9 from J; bases not matched to a gene: 4. The CDR3 DNA sequence: TGTGCCAGCAGCGTACAACAGGGGATTGAGCAGTTCTTC. It specifies CASSVQQGIEQFF.

The chain employs TRBV28 and TRBJ2-7, with D perhaps TRBD1 (6 bases). The CDR3 extends over 12 amino acids. The germline CDR1 and CDR2 sequences are MDHEN and SYDVKM. Trimming left V 7 bases short and J 4 bases short, with 11 bases between. CDR3 loop: CASKAGAYEQYF. As DNA, the CDR3 is TGTGCCAGCAAGGCAGGGGCTTACGAGCAGTACTTC.

The V and J genes are TRBV7-2 and TRBJ2-6; perhaps TRBD1 as D (6 bases). Per the germline V gene, CDR1 is SGHTA and CDR2 is FQGNSA. The CDR3 runs to 15 residues. Trimming pared 5 bases from V and 4 bases from J, leaving 12 bases between. DNA of the CDR3: TGTGCCAGCAGCCCTGGGGGCAGCGGGGCCAACGTCCTGACTTTC. Protein: CASSPGGSGANVLTF.

The V gene is TRBV6-6, the J gene TRBJ2-7, with D hard to call. Germline V CDR1 and CDR2: MNHNY, SVGAGI (reference sequence). Trimming took off 6 bases at V and 2 bases at J, with 8 bases between the two ends. The CDR3 has 12 amino acids. CDR3 region: CASRQDTYEQYF. CDR3 DNA: TGTGCCAGCAGACAAGACACCTACGAGCAGTACTTC.

The V and J genes are TRBV7-3 and TRBJ2-3; tentative D call: TRBD2 (6 bases). V was pared by 4 bases and J by 4 bases, with 30 bases between. This CDR3 is 20 amino acids long. Germline CDR1 is SGHTA and CDR2 is FQGTGA. The CDR3 DNA reads as TGTGCCAGCAGCTCCTATCGGAAGAGGTGGGGACTCAGGGATGCAGATACGCAGTATTTT. This translates into CASSSYRKRWGLRDADTQYF. The complete variable domain, with remaining parts taken from reference TRBV7-3 and TRBJ2-3, reads GAGVSQTPSNKVTEKGKYVELRCDPISGHTALYWYRQSLGQGPEFLIYFQGTGAADDSGLPNDRFFAVRPEGSVSTLKIQRTERGDSAVYLCASSSYRKRWGLRDADTQYFGPGTRLTVL.

The CDR3 loop reads CSATPRGDYGYTF. The CDR3 nucleotides are TGCAGCGCTACGCCCCGCGGGGACTATGGCTACACCTTC. The V and J genes are TRBV29-1 and TRBJ1-2, with D unresolved. Trimming took off 7 bases at V and 3 bases at J, with 15 bases between the two ends. From germline, CDR1 is SQVTM and CDR2 ANQGSEA. The CDR3 has 13 residues.

The chain has TRBV6-1 and TRBJ2-5, with 11 bases fitting TRBD1. J gave up 5 bases and V 5 bases, and 7 bases lay outside the gene matches. CDR3 length: 15 residues. Germline V gene data show CDR1 as MNHNS and CDR2 as SASEGT. As DNA, the CDR3 is TGTGCCAGCAGTAAGGACAGGGGGCCAGCCGAGACCCAGTACTTC. Its translation is CASSKDRGPAETQYF.

The V gene is TRBV15, the J gene TRBJ1-2; no clear D gene. Germline CDR1 reads LNHNV; CDR2 reads YYDKDF (reference sequence). V lost 4 bases to trimming and J lost 4 bases, with 10 bases between them. The CDR3 consists of 13 residues. This CDR3 is CATSILDGYGYTF. The CDR3 DNA reads as TGTGCCACCAGCATATTAGACGGCTATGGCTACACCTTC.

Details on this clone: A read error may account for a junction end that differs from germline. For the CDR3, the DNA is TGTGCTAGCAGCCAGTCAAGGACCGGGGAGCTGTTTTTT. It translates to CASSQSRTGELFF. The chain employs TRBV7-7 and TRBJ2-2; D remains unclear. CDR1 is SSHAT, CDR2 FNYEAQ, per germline (reference sequence). This CDR3 comprises 13 residues.

The chain couples TRBV6-5 to TRBJ1-2; D is undetermined. This CDR3 is 11 amino acids long. Per the germline V gene, CDR1 is MNHEY and CDR2 is SVGAGI. V was clipped by 8 bases and J by 8 bases, with 12 bases between them. Here the CDR3 DNA reads TGTGCCAGCGGTCGGGGTCGGGGCTACACCTTC. Protein product: CASGRGRGYTF.

This clone showed up just once. The rearrangement uses TRBV5-1 and TRBJ2-5; 10 bases line up with TRBD2. CDR1 is SGHRS, CDR2 YFSETQ, per germline. Germline trimming cut 1 base from V and 4 bases from J; bases unmatched to any gene: 4. This CDR3 is 15 amino acids long. The CDR3 reads CASSLNLAGAETQYF. DNA for the CDR3: TGCGCCAGCAGCTTGAATCTAGCGGGAGCAGAGACCCAGTACTTC.

The V gene is TRBV11-2, the J gene TRBJ2-7; 10 bases match TRBD1. The CDR3 covers 15 residues. With V trimmed by 3 bases and J by 4 bases, 6 bases remained unmatched. Germline V gene lookup returns CDR1 SGHAT and CDR2 FQNNGV. CDR3 sequence: CASSFGQGGRYEQYF. CDR3 bases: TGTGCCAGCAGCTTTGGACAGGGGGGAAGGTACGAGCAGTACTTC.

V and J are TRBV30 and TRBJ2-3; 8 bases are a match to TRBD2. The V segment lost 0 bases and the J segment 5 bases; nucleotides outside the gene matches: 1. This CDR3 region has 13 residues. The V gene's germline CDR1 is GTSNPN and CDR2 SVGIG (reference sequence). CDR3: CAWSVLAVDTQYF. CDR3 nucleotides: TGTGCCTGGAGTGTACTAGCGGTAGATACGCAGTATTTT.

The chain employs TRBV28 and TRBJ2-2; TRBD2 aligns across 7 bases. This CDR3 region has 15 residues. Germline values: CDR1 MDHEN, CDR2 SYDVKM. Trimming cost V 6 bases and J 7 bases; bases outside gene matches: 11. Written as DNA, the CDR3 is TGTGCCAGCAGCTCGAGGAGGGAGGGATTCGGGGAGCTGTTTTTT. Residues: CASSSRREGFGELFF.

The V call is TRBV6-4, the J call TRBJ1-2, with D perhaps TRBD1 (5 bases). The germline CDR1 and CDR2 sequences are MRHNA and SNTAGT. Trimming took off 2 bases at V and 4 bases at J, with 8 bases between the two ends. The CDR3 length is 13 residues. The CDR3 sequence is CASSDGGFYGYTF. CDR3 nucleotide sequence: TGTGCCAGCAGTGACGGGGGATTCTATGGCTACACCTTC.